The rows below give T cell receptor beta chains drawn from one sample of a study of cytomegalovirus exposure and HLA in healthy donors. Produced via immunoSEQ multiplex PCR; TCRdb's table is partial and in-frame only. The sample holds about 160,000 clones, approximately 72% seen once. The sequenced sample was PBMCs. The source of these receptors is a female donor in good health and CMV-seronegative. The CDR3 runs from the conserved cysteine through the conserved F or W. Each record gives: clone size, J gene, CDR3 length, V gene, D gene, CDR3 DNA, CDR3 protein. D genes are given only for firm matches. The listing skips clone size in some rows; elsewhere it reads once, few, many or a size class.

clone_size: NA
j_call: TRBJ2-1
cdr3_length: 15
v_call: TRBV5-1
d_call: NA
cdr3_nt: TGCGCCAGCAGCTCGAGGGTGACAGGCCCTAATGAGCAGTTCTTC
cdr3_aa: CASSSRVTGPNEQFF

clone_size: NA
j_call: TRBJ1-5
cdr3_length: 14
v_call: TRBV19
d_call: NA
cdr3_nt: TGTGCCAGTACCGCCGGGAAAACGAATCAGCCCCAGCATTTT
cdr3_aa: CASTAGKTNQPQHF

clone_size: NA
j_call: TRBJ2-7
cdr3_length: 14
v_call: TRBV27
d_call: TRBD2
cdr3_nt: TGTGCCAGCAGTTATGGGACCGGGACTAGCGAGCAGTACTTC
cdr3_aa: CASSYGTGTSEQYF

clone_size: NA
j_call: TRBJ1-5
cdr3_length: 18
v_call: TRBV2
d_call: NA
cdr3_nt: TGTGCCAGCAGGGAACGGAGGGTGGCCTCTAACACGGATCAGCCCCAGCATTTT
cdr3_aa: CASRERRVASNTDQPQHF

clone_size: NA
j_call: TRBJ2-7
cdr3_length: 15
v_call: TRBV5-6
d_call: TRBD2
cdr3_nt: TGTGCCAGCAGCTTGTATGGCGGGAGCTCCTACGAGCAGTACTTC
cdr3_aa: CASSLYGGSSYEQYF

clone_size: few
j_call: TRBJ1-1
cdr3_length: 15
v_call: TRBV19
d_call: TRBD1
cdr3_nt: TGTGCCAGTCGACAACAGGGGAGGTTAGACACTGAAGCTTTCTTT
cdr3_aa: CASRQQGRLDTEAFF

clone_size: NA
j_call: TRBJ2-5
cdr3_length: 14
v_call: TRBV15
d_call: TRBD1
cdr3_nt: TGTGCCACCAGCGCTCGACAGGGAGCGGAGACCCAGTACTTC
cdr3_aa: CATSARQGAETQYF

clone_size: NA
j_call: TRBJ2-7
cdr3_length: 16
v_call: TRBV7-9
d_call: TRBD1
cdr3_nt: TGTGCCAGCAGCCCCGTCTGGGACAGGGGATCCCACGAGCAGTACTTC
cdr3_aa: CASSPVWDRGSHEQYF

clone_size: NA
j_call: TRBJ1-5
cdr3_length: 15
v_call: TRBV19
d_call: NA
cdr3_nt: TGTGCCAGTACCCCCACCATTGGGCCTAATCAGCCCCAGCATTTT
cdr3_aa: CASTPTIGPNQPQHF

clone_size: NA
j_call: TRBJ1-2
cdr3_length: 13
v_call: TRBV5-4
d_call: NA
cdr3_nt: TGTGCCAGCAGCTTGGCACAGGACTATGGCTACACCTTC
cdr3_aa: CASSLAQDYGYTF

clone_size: NA
j_call: TRBJ1-2
cdr3_length: 14
v_call: TRBV6-5
d_call: TRBD1
cdr3_nt: TGTGCCAGCAGTTCCTTGACAGGGATCTATGGCTACACCTTC
cdr3_aa: CASSSLTGIYGYTF

clone_size: few
j_call: TRBJ2-1
cdr3_length: 13
v_call: TRBV2
d_call: TRBD2
cdr3_nt: TGTGCCAGCGGGGACTACCCCTACAATGAGCAGTTCTTC
cdr3_aa: CASGDYPYNEQFF

clone_size: NA
j_call: TRBJ1-3
cdr3_length: 15
v_call: TRBV6-1
d_call: TRBD1
cdr3_nt: TGTGCCAGCAGAGTGACAGGGGCCTCTGGAAACACCATATATTTT
cdr3_aa: CASRVTGASGNTIYF

clone_size: NA
j_call: TRBJ2-5
cdr3_length: 15
v_call: TRBV5-1
d_call: NA
cdr3_nt: TGCGCCAGCAGCCCCGAGGACCAGGGGGGCCAGACCCAGTACTTC
cdr3_aa: CASSPEDQGGQTQYF

clone_size: NA
j_call: TRBJ1-2
cdr3_length: 14
v_call: TRBV5-1
d_call: NA
cdr3_nt: TGCGCCAGCAGCCGCACGGCGGCTAACTATGGCTACACCTTC
cdr3_aa: CASSRTAANYGYTF

clone_size: few
j_call: TRBJ2-7
cdr3_length: 12
v_call: TRBV5-1
d_call: NA
cdr3_nt: TGCGCCAGCAGGGCCCCCTCCTACGAGCAGTACTTC
cdr3_aa: CASRAPSYEQYF

clone_size: NA
j_call: TRBJ1-1
cdr3_length: 13
v_call: TRBV11-2
d_call: NA
cdr3_nt: TGTGCCAGCAGCGGCAGGGGCAGGGGTGAAGCTTTCTTT
cdr3_aa: CASSGRGRGEAFF

clone_size: NA
j_call: TRBJ1-5
cdr3_length: 15
v_call: TRBV30
d_call: TRBD1
cdr3_nt: TGTGCCTGGAGTGTACGGGGGCAGGGGGATCAGCCCCAGCATTTT
cdr3_aa: CAWSVRGQGDQPQHF

clone_size: NA
j_call: TRBJ2-6
cdr3_length: 19
v_call: TRBV14
d_call: TRBD1
cdr3_nt: TGTGCCAGCAGCCCCTGGGACAGCCGAATGAGCTCTGGGGCCAACGTCCTGACTTTC
cdr3_aa: CASSPWDSRMSSGANVLTF

clone_size: NA
j_call: TRBJ1-2
cdr3_length: 13
v_call: TRBV27
d_call: NA
cdr3_nt: TGTGCCAGCAGTTTAAACGGGAACTATGGCTACACCTTC
cdr3_aa: CASSLNGNYGYTF

clone_size: NA
j_call: TRBJ1-2
cdr3_length: 16
v_call: TRBV19
d_call: TRBD1
cdr3_nt: TGTGCCAGTAGTATCGTCGGTATAGAGGGGGCGGATGGCTACACCTTC
cdr3_aa: CASSIVGIEGADGYTF

clone_size: NA
j_call: TRBJ1-2
cdr3_length: 14
v_call: TRBV5-1
d_call: TRBD1
cdr3_nt: TGCGCCAGCAGTCAGGGGGCGCTTGGCTATGGCTACACCTTC
cdr3_aa: CASSQGALGYGYTF

clone_size: NA
j_call: TRBJ2-7
cdr3_length: 13
v_call: TRBV28
d_call: TRBD1
cdr3_nt: TGTGCCAGCAGTCCAACAGGGGGGAGGGAGCAGTACTTC
cdr3_aa: CASSPTGGREQYF

clone_size: few
j_call: TRBJ2-7
cdr3_length: 16
v_call: TRBV6-1
d_call: TRBD1
cdr3_nt: TGTGCCAGCAGTGCCGTAGGGACAGGACCAATCTACGAGCAGTACTTC
cdr3_aa: CASSAVGTGPIYEQYF

clone_size: NA
j_call: TRBJ2-5
cdr3_length: 13
v_call: TRBV30
d_call: TRBD1
cdr3_nt: TGTGCCTGGAGTGGGGACAGCCAAGAGACCCAGTACTTC
cdr3_aa: CAWSGDSQETQYF

clone_size: NA
j_call: TRBJ2-5
cdr3_length: 16
v_call: TRBV6-6
d_call: TRBD2
cdr3_nt: TGTGCCAGCAGTCAGGGACTAGCGGGGGGGGAGGTGACCCAGTACTTC
cdr3_aa: CASSQGLAGGEVTQYF

clone_size: once
j_call: TRBJ1-2
cdr3_length: 12
v_call: TRBV2
d_call: NA
cdr3_nt: TGTGCCAGTTTTGGGTGGGCTAATGGCTACACCTTC
cdr3_aa: CASFGWANGYTF

clone_size: once
j_call: TRBJ1-2
cdr3_length: 13
v_call: TRBV10-1
d_call: NA
cdr3_nt: TGCGCCAGCAGTGAGACAGTTCAGGGTGGCTACACCTTC
cdr3_aa: CASSETVQGGYTF

clone_size: once
j_call: TRBJ1-5
cdr3_length: 15
v_call: TRBV7-9
d_call: NA
cdr3_nt: TGTGCCAGCAGCTTCTCCGGGGGTAGCAATCAGCCCCAGCATTTT
cdr3_aa: CASSFSGGSNQPQHF

clone_size: few
j_call: TRBJ1-2
cdr3_length: 13
v_call: TRBV7-9
d_call: NA
cdr3_nt: TGTGCCAGCGCGACAGCCACTAACTATGGCTACACCTTC
cdr3_aa: CASATATNYGYTF

clone_size: NA
j_call: TRBJ1-4
cdr3_length: 14
v_call: TRBV7-9
d_call: NA
cdr3_nt: TGTGCCAGCAGCTTCGGGACAAACCTTGAAAAACTGTTTTTT
cdr3_aa: CASSFGTNLEKLFF